The 17 T cell receptor beta chains given below trace back to one sample, sequenced in a study of technical replicates of blood from a few donors. The method was immunoSEQ multiplex PCR; TCRdb's version includes in-frame clones alone and lacks a portion of them. The sample contains 95,000 to 100,000 clones, approximately 94% of which appear only once. The sample was T cells isolated from PBMCs. All receptors derive from a human donor in good health.

V is TRBV10-3 and J is TRBJ1-2; tentatively, D is TRBD1 (6 bases). The V gene lost 3 bases and the J gene lost 4 bases, with 9 bases spanning the gap. Germline values: CDR1 ENHRY, CDR2 SYGVKD. The CDR3 has 13 residues. The CDR3 region is CAISDTGTYGYTF. DNA for the CDR3: TGTGCCATCAGTGATACAGGGACCTATGGCTACACCTTC.

The chain couples TRBV6-1 to TRBJ2-7; D is uncertain. V lost 1 base and J lost 0, with 7 bases in between. Germline V gives CDR1 MNHNS, CDR2 SASEGT. This CDR3 is built from 14 residues. CDR3 bases: TGTGCCAGCAGTGAAGAAAACAGCTCCTACGAGCAGTACTTC. It yields the protein CASSEENSSYEQYF.

The chain links TRBV5-1 to TRBJ1-1; tentatively, D is TRBD1 (6 bases). CDR1 is SGHRS and CDR2 is YFSETQ in the germline V gene. This CDR3 is 14 amino acids long. The ends were cut back, 0 bases at V and 5 bases at J, with 11 bases in the middle. This chain's CDR3 is CASSLEGVRTEAFF. CDR3 sequence (DNA): TGCGCCAGCAGCTTGGAGGGGGTAAGAACTGAAGCTTTCTTT.

The chain recombines TRBV7-3 with TRBJ2-2; 8 bases are shared with TRBD2. Germline assignment: CDR1 SGHTA and CDR2 FQGTGA. The length of the CDR3 is 16 residues. V lost 1 base and J lost 4; bases outside the gene matches: 5. CDR3 nucleotide sequence: TGTGCCAGCAGCTTAAAGCGGGGGTTTGTCACCGGGGAGCTGTTTTTT. Translated, it gives CASSLKRGFVTGELFF.

The chain couples TRBV6-1 to TRBJ2-7; D may be TRBD2 (6 bases). CDR1 is MNHNS and CDR2 is SASEGT in the germline V gene. The V and J ends lost 0 bases and 5 bases respectively, with 14 bases between them. The CDR3 has 15 amino acids. The CDR3 coding sequence is TGTGCCAGCAGTGAAGCGGGGGGAGCCCCACACGAGCAGTACTTC. Translated: CASSEAGGAPHEQYF.

The rearrangement joins TRBV18 to TRBJ1-1, with 7 bases lining up with TRBD1. The V and J ends lost 4 bases and 0 bases, in that order; junction bases with no gene match: 2. There are 14 residues in the CDR3. Germline V gene lookup returns CDR1 KGHSH and CDR2 LQKENI. The CDR3 here is CASSRQGVNTEAFF. The CDR3 nucleotides are TGTGCCAGCTCACGCCAGGGGGTGAACACTGAAGCTTTCTTT.

The chain uses TRBV10-3 and TRBJ1-2, with TRBD1 matching 8 bases. The CDR3 is 12 residues long. The germline V gene encodes CDR1 ENHRY and CDR2 SYGVKD. J lost 11 bases, V lost 6 bases, and 8 bases had no gene match. CDR3 amino acids: CAISGQGYRYTF. In nucleotides, the CDR3 is TGTGCCATCAGCGGACAGGGCTATCGGTACACCTTC.

The J gene is TRBJ2-5, the V gene TRBV11-2; D unclear. CDR3 length: 12 amino acids. Looked up from germline, CDR1 is SGHAT and CDR2 is FQNNGV. V lost 3 bases and J lost 5, with 7 bases in between. CDR3 bases: TGTGCCAGCAGCTTCGAGGCGGAGACCCAGTACTTC. Protein: CASSFEAETQYF.

The chain couples TRBV7-2 to TRBJ2-1, with D perhaps TRBD2 (6 bases). The CDR3 is made up of 16 amino acids. The germline gives CDR1 SGHTA, CDR2 FQGNSA. Between the trimmed V and J ends, which lost 5 bases and 4 bases, there was a span of 18 bases. CDR3 DNA: TGTGCCAGCAGCCCGGAGGGACTTTTACTGTACAATGAGCAGTTCTTC. Translation: CASSPEGLLLYNEQFF.

V usage is TRBV28 and J usage is TRBJ2-2; 7 bases line up with TRBD2. The CDR3 spans 14 residues. The V segment lost 6 bases and the J segment 8 bases; nucleotides outside the gene matches: 9. The germline gives CDR1 MDHEN, CDR2 SYDVKM. The CDR3 DNA follows: TGTGCCAGCAGCTCGGCTAGCGGCATAGGGGAGCTGTTTTTT. It translates to CASSSASGIGELFF.

Only one count was recorded for this clone. The J gene is TRBJ2-7, the V gene TRBV30; 9 bases are shared with TRBD1. The CDR3 is 14 residues long. J was trimmed by 2 bases and V by 5 bases; bases with no gene match: 7. Germline lookup yields CDR1 GTSNPN and CDR2 SVGIG (reference sequence). The CDR3 region is CAWVGRQGAYEQYF. The CDR3 DNA reads as TGTGCCTGGGTCGGCCGACAGGGGGCCTACGAGCAGTACTTC.

The chain carries TRBV6-4 and TRBJ2-5; 7 bases match TRBD1. Trimming removed 4 bases from V and 4 bases from J; junction bases left unmatched: 3. The CDR3 contains 13 residues. Germline lookup yields CDR1 MRHNA and CDR2 SNTAGT. CDR3 amino acids: CASSANRGETQYF. The CDR3 coding sequence is TGTGCCAGCAGTGCAAACAGGGGAGAGACCCAGTACTTC.

This clone was detected once. The gene calls are TRBV4-2 and TRBJ2-7; 9 bases agree with TRBD2. The trim removed 0 bases at V and 4 bases at J, leaving 7 bases unmatched. The CDR3 consists of 16 residues. Germline V lookup: CDR1 LGHNA, CDR2 YNFKEQ. The CDR3 reads CASSQEVSSGGYEQYF. DNA of the CDR3: TGTGCCAGCAGCCAAGAGGTTTCGAGCGGGGGGTACGAGCAGTACTTC.

The chain links TRBV29-1 to TRBJ1-2, with D possibly matching TRBD1 (5 bases). Germline V gene sequence: CDR1 SQVTM, CDR2 ANQGSEA. This CDR3 region has 12 residues. V dropped 4 bases and J dropped 7 bases, with 13 bases sitting between them. This chain's CDR3 is CSVVVQGSGYTF. DNA of the CDR3: TGCAGCGTTGTAGTCCAGGGCTCTGGCTACACCTTC.

The chain combines TRBV30 with TRBJ1-1; D gene unclear. The germline V gene encodes CDR1 GTSNPN and CDR2 SVGIG (reference sequence). V was shortened by 0 bases and J by 3 bases, with 11 bases between the two germline ends. The CDR3 spans 14 residues. CDR3 DNA sequence: TGTGCCTGGAGTGTACTAGAAAAGTACACTGAAGCTTTCTTT. It is translated as CAWSVLEKYTEAFF.

The genes are TRBV9 and TRBJ2-2; weak D call: TRBD2 (5 bases). The V and J ends lost 4 bases and 3 bases respectively, with 19 bases between them. The CDR3 sequence is 17 residues long. Germline V gene data show CDR1 as SGDLS and CDR2 as YYNGEE. The CDR3 region has the DNA TGTGCCAGCAGCCCTCGAGTTGCGGGTTCTCACACCGGGGAGCTGTTTTTT. Translating it yields CASSPRVAGSHTGELFF.

The V call is TRBV10-1, the J call TRBJ2-2, with D perhaps TRBD1 (6 bases). The CDR3 loop spans 13 amino acids. V lost 6 bases and J lost 1, with 6 bases in between. Germline V lookup: CDR1 WNHNN, CDR2 SYGVQD (reference sequence). This chain's CDR3 is CASRQGNTGELFF. The CDR3 nucleotides read TGCGCCAGCAGACAGGGGAACACCGGGGAGCTGTTTTTT.